This TCR beta chain derives from a study of blood T cells in healthy people across ages. The authors extracted at least 5.5 micrograms of total RNA per sample. Whole-study results and caveats: Greater diversity and more naive CD4+ cells were seen in long-lived donors than in aged donors.

Notes on this clonotype: Its target is not known.

Combining a sample-barcoded 5' primer with a J-beta primer mix, a second PCR ran for roughly 6 to 12 cycles. TCRdb reprocessed the 5' RACE reads via MiXCR and lists one record per CDR3 protein. Altogether around 1,700,000 distinct CDR3 sequences are present, under 30% being singletons, with the ten largest covering about 8%. Sequenced input: blood. This receptor was taken from a woman aged 30 to 39 in good health.

CDR3 in DNA: TGCGCCAGCAGCTTGACCAGGGCCCTGGACGAGCAGTACTTC. It specifies CASSLTRALDEQYF. The chain has TRBV5-1 and TRBJ2-7; maybe TRBD1 (5 bases). The germline V gene has CDR1 SGHRS and CDR2 YFSETQ. The V end was cut by 1 base, the J end by 5 bases, with 13 bases between. The CDR3 totals 14 residues.